This entry lists 28 T cell receptor beta chains sequenced from one sample in a study of CD8 T cells in ankylosing spondylitis. TCRdb used MiXCR to reprocess the 5' RACE reads, holding one entry per CDR3 protein. The table lists 310,000 or so distinct CDR3 sequences, around 18% of them singletons. The material sequenced was blood, either unsorted or a sorted T cell fraction (not recorded which). The receptor set was obtained from a male donor with ankylosing spondylitis or in good health (not recorded which).

There are a few counts of this clonotype. The chain recombines TRBV3-1 with TRBJ2-5; no definite D call. The CDR3 is 15 residues long. The V and J ends lost 0 bases and 0 bases respectively, with 8 bases between them. In germline, CDR1 is LGHDT, CDR2 YNNKEL (reference sequence). The CDR3: CASSQDPRYQETQYF. In nucleotides, the CDR3 is TGTGCCAGCAGCCAAGATCCCCGGTACCAAGAGACCCAGTACTTC.

At least ten counts were recorded for this clonotype. The genes are TRBV5-1 and TRBJ1-4; 8 nucleotides agree with TRBD1. This CDR3 region has 15 residues. V shed 3 bases and J 1 base; nucleotides not matched to a gene: 2. Germline V gene lookup returns CDR1 SGHRS and CDR2 YFSETQ. CDR3 sequence: CASSSTGVTNEKLFF. In DNA form, the CDR3 reads TGCGCCAGCAGCTCGACAGGGGTAACTAATGAAAAACTGTTTTTT.

This clonotype was seen at least ten times. The chain carries TRBV20-1 and TRBJ1-1; the match to TRBD1 covers 7 bases. CDR3 length: 13 residues. Germline V gene sequence: CDR1 DFQATT, CDR2 SNEGSKA (reference sequence). With 1 base clipped from V and 11 bases from J, the junction kept 10 bases outside the gene matches. The CDR3 sequence: CSARGGTVLGAFF. In DNA form, the CDR3 reads TGCAGTGCTAGAGGCGGGACAGTCTTAGGGGCTTTCTTT.

This clonotype was counted many times. The chain links TRBV5-1 to TRBJ2-2, with TRBD2 matching 7 bases. Germline CDR1 and CDR2: SGHRS and YFSETQ. This CDR3 is 16 amino acids long. V lost 0 bases to trimming and J lost 2 bases; unmatched junction nucleotides: 4. The CDR3 here is CASSLAAGVNTGELFF. CDR3 DNA sequence: TGCGCCAGCAGCTTGGCGGCGGGAGTCAACACCGGGGAGCTGTTTTTT.

This clonotype was found a few times. V is TRBV12-3 or TRBV12-4 and J is TRBJ2-3; D is perhaps TRBD1 or TRBD2 (5 bases each). V dropped 5 bases and J dropped 2 bases, with 17 bases sitting between them. The CDR3 has 16 amino acids. This chain's CDR3 is CASSPRDDADTDTQYF. CDR3 bases: TGTGCCAGCAGTCCTCGGGACGATGCGGACACAGATACGCAGTATTTT.

The CDR3, as DNA: TGCAGCGTTGAATGGGTGACAAAGACTAGCTATGGCTACACCTTC. It translates to CSVEWVTKTSYGYTF. This rearrangement joins TRBV29-1 to TRBJ1-2; D is ambiguous. Germline loops: CDR1 SQVTM, CDR2 ANQGSEA. The CDR3 contains 15 residues. The V gene lost 2 bases and the J gene lost 4 bases, with 17 bases spanning the gap.

Points on this clonotype: The junction does not match germline at one end; this may be a read error. This chain connects TRBV10-3 to TRBJ2-5; no firm D call. Germline V gene lookup returns CDR1 ENHRY and CDR2 SYGVKD. This CDR3 region has 13 residues. CDR3 region: CAISDHNQEAQYF. The DNA of the CDR3 is TGTGCCATCAGTGACCACAACCAAGAGGCCCAGTACTTC.

The chain uses TRBV7-2 and TRBJ2-2; tentatively, D is TRBD2 (6 bases). This CDR3 is built from 15 residues. From germline, CDR1 is SGHTA and CDR2 FQGNSA. Trimming took off 1 base at V and 5 bases at J, with 11 bases between the two ends. CDR3 sequence: CASSLGLGATGELFF. CDR3 in DNA: TGTGCCAGCAGCTTAGGACTAGGGGCGACCGGGGAGCTGTTTTTT.

The chain recombines TRBV20-1 with TRBJ2-5, with a possible D match to TRBD1 (6 bases). Germline values: CDR1 DFQATT, CDR2 SNEGSKA (reference sequence). Trimming took 3 bases from V and 7 from J, leaving 21 bases between them. This CDR3 is built from 15 residues. Here the CDR3 reads CSARGPGTFFGTQYF. The CDR3 bases are TGCAGTGCTAGGGGTCCCGGGACATTTTTCGGGACCCAGTACTTC.

The gene calls are TRBV6-4 and TRBJ2-2; weak D call: TRBD1 (6 bases). The CDR3 contains 13 residues. Germline V gene sequence: CDR1 MRHNA, CDR2 SNTAGT. The ends were cut back, 4 bases at V and 6 bases at J, with 9 bases in the middle. CDR3 in DNA: TGTGCCAGCAGTGGACAGGCTGCCGGGGAGCTGTTTTTT. This encodes CASSGQAAGELFF.

The chain employs TRBV20-1 and TRBJ2-1; 11 bases align to TRBD2. After removal of 5 bases from V and 5 bases from J, the junction contained 2 bases not matched to a gene. This CDR3 region has 13 residues. Germline V gives CDR1 DFQATT, CDR2 SNEGSKA (reference sequence). CDR3 nucleotides: TGCAGTGCTGCGGGACTAGCGGACAATGAGCAGTTCTTC. Its translation is CSAAGLADNEQFF.

To note about this clonotype: At one boundary the junction diverges from the germline segment, which might be a read error. V usage is TRBV6-5 and J usage is TRBJ2-1, with 7 bases fitting TRBD1. The germline gives CDR1 MNHEY, CDR2 SVGAGI. CDR3 length: 14 amino acids. CDR3 loop: CVSSYRTGYNEQFF. The CDR3 nucleotides read TGTGTCAGCAGTTACCGGACAGGTTACAATGAGCAGTTCTTC.

This clonotype was picked up many times. The rearrangement uses TRBV5-1 and TRBJ2-5, with D possibly TRBD1 on 5 matching bases. This CDR3 contains 14 residues. The germline V gene has CDR1 SGHRS and CDR2 YFSETQ. The V gene lost 4 bases and the J gene lost 0 bases, with 10 bases spanning the gap. The CDR3 is CASSATVYQETQYF. The DNA for the CDR3 is TGCGCCAGCAGCGCGACAGTGTACCAAGAGACCCAGTACTTC.

On this clonotype itself: One end of the junction fails to match germline, which may point to a read error. V usage is TRBV5-1 and J usage is TRBJ1-1; maybe TRBD1 (6 bases). Germline V CDR1 and CDR2: SGHRS, YFSETQ. CDR3 length equals 13 residues. The CDR3 region is CASSLLGGTAAFF. The DNA for the CDR3 is TGCGCCAGCAGCTTGCTGGGGGGCACTGCAGCTTTCTTT.

This clonotype was detected only once. The chain uses TRBV9 and TRBJ2-1; 10 bases map to TRBD1. This CDR3 is built from 15 residues. V was clipped by 2 bases and J by 9 bases; unmatched bases: 8. Per the germline V gene, CDR1 is SGDLS and CDR2 is YYNGEE. DNA for the CDR3: TGTGCCAGCAGCGTGGGTGGGACAGGGGCTAGTGAGCAGTTCTTC. Its protein product is CASSVGGTGASEQFF.

This chain joins TRBV5-1 and TRBJ2-1, with 10 bases lining up with TRBD1. Trimming removed 2 bases from V and 12 bases from J; junction bases left unmatched: 5. CDR3 length: 13 residues. Germline values: CDR1 SGHRS, CDR2 YFSETQ. The CDR3: CASSFGTGEGQFF. CDR3 coding DNA: TGCGCCAGCAGCTTTGGGACAGGGGAGGGGCAGTTCTTC.

The CDR3 DNA reads as TGTGCCACCAGCAGATCAGCGGGAGAAGTAGAGACCCAGTACTTC. Its protein product is CATSRSAGEVETQYF. The chain combines TRBV15 with TRBJ2-5, with TRBD2 matching over 8 bases. The V segment lost 2 bases and the J segment 4 bases; nucleotides outside the gene matches: 6. CDR1 is LNHNV and CDR2 is YYDKDF in the germline V gene (reference sequence). The length of the CDR3 is 15 residues.

In this sample, this clonotype turned up many times. The genes are TRBV29-1 and TRBJ2-1; the D is unclear. V was clipped by 3 bases and J by 5 bases, with 2 bases between them. The CDR3 contains 10 residues. CDR1 and CDR2 (germline): SQVTM, ANQGSEA. The CDR3 reads CSVENNEQFF. The CDR3 coding sequence is TGCAGCGTTGAGAACAATGAGCAGTTCTTC.

This clonotype was seen ten or more times. V gene TRBV7-2 combines with J gene TRBJ2-1; no firm D call. The CDR3 has 14 amino acids. Germline CDR1 SGHTA, CDR2 FQGNSA. The V and J ends lost 1 base and 5 bases respectively, with 9 bases between them. CDR3 sequence reads: CASSLEMANNEQFF. CDR3 DNA: TGTGCCAGCAGCTTAGAGATGGCCAACAATGAGCAGTTCTTC.

This clonotype was counted between two and nine times. The V call is TRBV12-3 or TRBV12-4, the J call TRBJ2-2, with D maybe TRBD2 (6 bases). Trimming cost V 5 bases and J 9 bases, with 16 bases left between them. This CDR3 spans 14 amino acids. Here the CDR3 DNA reads TGTGCCAGCAGTGCTGCGGGGAGTTCTAGGGAGCTGTTTTTT. It codes for CASSAAGSSRELFF.

There are a few counts of this clonotype. The V and J genes are TRBV28 and TRBJ2-3; TRBD2 is a possible D gene (5 bases). Trimming took off 4 bases at V and 5 bases at J, with 13 bases between the two ends. This CDR3 has 14 residues. The germline CDR1 and CDR2 sequences are MDHEN and SYDVKM. In DNA, the CDR3 is TGTGCCAGCAGTTCTGAGGGTGGTCTAGATACGCAGTATTTT. Its protein product is CASSSEGGLDTQYF.

In this sample, this clonotype turned up many times. J is TRBJ2-5 and V is TRBV2; TRBD1 aligns across 8 bases. The CDR3 length is 14 residues. J gave up 5 bases and V 7 bases, and 9 bases lay outside the gene matches. Germline CDR1 reads SNHLY; CDR2 reads FYNNEI. The CDR3 DNA reads TGTGCCAGCATCCGGACAGGGAGGAGGGAGACCCAGTACTTC. It encodes CASIRTGRRETQYF. The whole variable domain, filled in from reference TRBV2 and TRBJ2-5, reads EPEVTQTPSHQVTQMGQEVILRCVPISNHLYFYWYRQILGQKVEFLVSFYNNEISEKSEIFDDQFSVERPDGSNFTLKIRSTKLEDSAMYFCASIRTGRRETQYFGPGTRLLVL.

This clonotype was detected only a few times. The chain couples TRBV12-3 or TRBV12-4 to TRBJ2-3, with 10 nucleotides matching TRBD1. With 6 bases clipped from V and 7 bases from J, the junction kept 7 bases outside the gene matches. The CDR3 consists of 14 residues. CDR3 protein: CASRRGTGANTQYF. As DNA, the CDR3 is TGTGCCAGCAGACGCGGGACAGGGGCGAATACGCAGTATTTT.

The genes are TRBV3-1 and TRBJ2-1, with a possible D match to TRBD2 (6 bases). Germline-derived CDR1 and CDR2 are LGHDT and YNNKEL (reference sequence). V was pared by 3 bases and J by 3 bases, with 9 bases between. The CDR3 covers 14 residues. Here the CDR3 DNA reads TGTGCCAGCAGCCAGGAGGGCTTCTACAATGAGCAGTTCTTC. It is translated as CASSQEGFYNEQFF.

The chain uses TRBV7-2 and TRBJ2-3, with 8 bases lining up with TRBD1. There are 14 residues in the CDR3. V trimming: 5 bases; J trimming: 4 bases; junction bases outside the gene matches: 5. Per germline, CDR1 SGHTA and CDR2 FQGNSA. This chain's CDR3 is CASSGQGEADTQYF. The CDR3 DNA is TGTGCCAGCAGCGGACAGGGAGAGGCAGATACGCAGTATTTT.

This clonotype was picked up one time. The J gene is TRBJ2-3, the V gene TRBV10-3; D is unresolved. The CDR3 is made up of 13 amino acids. Trimming cost V 7 bases and J 0 bases, with 8 bases left between them. Germline V lookup: CDR1 ENHRY, CDR2 SYGVKD. CDR3 nucleotides: TGTGCCATCAATGGTGCCAGCACAGATACGCAGTATTTT. It specifies CAINGASTDTQYF.

J is TRBJ2-1 and V is TRBV29-1, with 10 bases matching TRBD2. Trimming removed 5 bases from V and 8 bases from J; junction bases left unmatched: 12. Germline lookup yields CDR1 SQVTM and CDR2 ANQGSEA. The CDR3 spans 15 residues. The DNA of the CDR3 is TGCAGCGTTTGGGCTAGCGGGGGCCATGGGGATGAGCAGTTCTTC. This translates into CSVWASGGHGDEQFF.

There are a few counts of this clonotype. The chain couples TRBV29-1 to TRBJ1-2; D is ambiguous. The CDR3 spans 11 residues. Germline loops: CDR1 SQVTM, CDR2 ANQGSEA. Trimming pared 7 bases from V and 3 bases from J, leaving 9 bases between. CDR3 loop: CSAARDYGYTF. CDR3 nucleotide sequence: TGCAGCGCTGCAAGGGACTATGGCTACACCTTC.